This T cell receptor (delta chain) was profiled in a study of gamma-delta T cells after stem cell transplantation. This clone is labeled medium-sized (0.01 to 0.1%). TCRdb re-called the RT-PCR reads using CATT. The data hold over 2,500 delta-chain clones, with around a fifth observed a single time. Sequencing was carried out using gamma-delta T cells. The sequence came from a human donor. It is not recorded whose cells these are; they may come from a transplant donor.

CDR3 sequence reads: CALGSQVLTKTYWGSYTDKLIF. The CDR3 bases are TGTGCTCTTGGGTCCCAGGTCCTGACAAAGACCTACTGGGGGAGCTACACCGATAAACTCATCTTT. V is TRDV1 and J is TRDJ1; 9 bases fit TRDD3. V lost 5 bases to trimming and J lost 0 bases; unmatched junction nucleotides: 25. There are 22 residues in the CDR3. CDR1 and CDR2 (germline): TSWWSYY, QGS.